Presented here are 24 T cell receptor beta chains from one specimen sequenced in a study of T cell repertoires in cytomegalovirus infection. One entry per CDR3 protein results from TCRdb running MiXCR on the reads. The profile covers more than 65,000 distinct CDR3 sequences, with about half appearing a single time and 85% to 95% taken by the ten largest. What these receptors recognize is not known. Here the sequenced sample was CD8+ T cells from cultured PBMCs, taken from culture after CMV antigen stimulation. The receptors were gathered from a human donor in good health (CMV status not recorded). Some clones in this sample may be carry-over from other donors' samples.

This clonotype was counted only a few times. The chain recombines TRBV7-9 with TRBJ2-7; the D gene is possibly TRBD1 (6 bases). Germline assignment: CDR1 SEHNR and CDR2 FQNEAQ (reference sequence). The length of the CDR3 is 12 residues. V was cut by 5 bases and J by 3 bases, with 8 bases left in between. This CDR3 reads CASSPGDYEQYF. Written as DNA, the CDR3 is TGTGCCAGCAGCCCAGGGGACTACGAGCAGTACTTC.

V usage is TRBV27 and J usage is TRBJ1-2; no clear D. Germline values: CDR1 MNHEY, CDR2 SMNVEV (reference sequence). The CDR3 runs to 16 residues. V was clipped by 2 bases and J by 2 bases, with 15 bases between them. The CDR3 DNA is TGTGCCAGCAGTTTAAGTCCTGGACGGCCCAACTATGGCTACACCTTC. Its protein is CASSLSPGRPNYGYTF.

This clonotype was picked up a small number of times. The chain links TRBV7-3 to TRBJ1-2; unclear D gene. This CDR3 spans 15 amino acids. Trimming took 4 bases from V and 5 from J, leaving 17 bases between them. In germline, CDR1 is SGHTA, CDR2 FQGTGA. The CDR3 sequence: CASSSQPTASYGYTF. The CDR3 bases are TGTGCCAGCAGCTCCCAGCCGACGGCTTCTTATGGCTACACCTTC.

The chain links TRBV29-1 to TRBJ1-2; D not certain. The CDR3 loop spans 11 amino acids. Germline assignment: CDR1 SQVTM and CDR2 ANQGSEA. Trimming pared 4 bases from V and 6 bases from J, leaving 9 bases between. As DNA, the CDR3 is TGCAGCGTTGGGGTCCGGGATGGCTACACCTTC. Translating gives CSVGVRDGYTF.

The genes are TRBV7-3 and TRBJ2-6; tentatively, D is TRBD1 (5 bases). V lost 2 bases and J lost 0, with 8 bases in between. The germline CDR1 and CDR2 sequences are SGHTA and FQGTGA. The CDR3 contains 16 residues. CDR3 sequence (DNA): TGTGCCAGCAGCTTATCGCAGGGCTCTGGGGCCAACGTCCTGACTTTC. Translation: CASSLSQGSGANVLTF.

Worth noting for this clonotype: The junction departs from the called germline gene at one end, perhaps through a read error. The J gene is TRBJ2-2, the V gene TRBV7-2; 13 bases align to TRBD2. Germline values: CDR1 SGHTA, CDR2 FQGNSA. This CDR3 has 15 amino acids. The DNA for the CDR3 is TGTGCCAGCAGGTCGACTAGCGGGGGGTCCGGGGTGCTGTTTTTT. Its translation: CASRSTSGGSGVLFF.

The CDR3 coding sequence is TGTGCCAGTACAAAGAACCGGGACACTCTCCACGAGCAGTACTTC. Translation: CASTKNRDTLHEQYF. The chain employs TRBV19 and TRBJ2-7, with D possibly matching TRBD1 (6 bases). The CDR3 extends over 15 amino acids. Germline CDR1 reads LNHDA; CDR2 reads SQIVND (reference sequence). With 7 bases removed from V and 5 bases from J, the gap between germline ends came to 21 bases.

Ten or more counts support this clonotype. The V call is TRBV27, the J call TRBJ1-1; no reliable D call. The V gene's germline CDR1 is MNHEY and CDR2 SMNVEV (reference sequence). V lost 0 bases and J lost 3, with 11 bases in between. This CDR3 is 15 amino acids long. The CDR3 loop reads CASSLSASGDTEAFF. CDR3 bases: TGTGCCAGCAGTTTATCGGCATCCGGGGACACTGAAGCTTTCTTT.

The chain uses TRBV11-2 and TRBJ2-2; D is undetermined. Trimming cost V 10 bases and J 0 bases, with 18 bases left between them. Germline V gives CDR1 SGHAT, CDR2 FQNNGV. This CDR3 is 16 amino acids long. The CDR3 DNA is TGTGCCACCACCCATCGGCCCCATACGAACACCGGGGAGCTGTTTTTT. This sequence encodes CATTHRPHTNTGELFF. The full variable domain, with the rest looked up from reference TRBV11-2 and TRBJ2-2, is EAGVAQSPRYKIIEKRQSVAFWCNPISGHATLYWYQQILGQGPKLLIQFQNNGVVDDSQLPKDRFSAERLKGVDSTLKIQPAKLEDSAVYLCATTHRPHTNTGELFFGEGSRLTVL.

The chain carries TRBV7-8 and TRBJ2-7; 7 bases align to TRBD2. The CDR3 totals 15 residues. Per germline, CDR1 SGHVS and CDR2 FQNEAQ. The V and J ends lost 5 bases and 3 bases, in that order; junction bases with no gene match: 10. The CDR3 region is CASSPGTIGFYEQYF. The CDR3 region has the DNA TGTGCCAGCAGCCCCGGGACTATCGGTTTCTACGAGCAGTACTTC.

This rearrangement joins TRBV15 to TRBJ2-5, with D possibly TRBD1 on 6 matching bases. V was shortened by 2 bases and J by 5 bases, with 21 bases between the two germline ends. CDR1 is LNHNV and CDR2 is YYDKDF in the germline V gene (reference sequence). This CDR3 is built from 17 residues. The CDR3 protein is CATSRRAGATPFETQYF. Here the CDR3 DNA reads TGTGCCACCAGCAGAAGGGCAGGGGCCACCCCCTTTGAGACCCAGTACTTC.

This chain joins TRBV4-1 and TRBJ1-1, with D hard to call. Germline V gene sequence: CDR1 MGHRA, CDR2 YSYEKL. The CDR3 has 15 residues. Trimming removed 0 bases from V and 0 bases from J, with 8 bases in between. The CDR3 region has the DNA TGCGCCAGCAGCCAAGACCTCGGAGTGAACACTGAAGCTTTCTTT. This gives the protein CASSQDLGVNTEAFF.

This clonotype was counted a few times. Its ends do not fully match the called genes, so a read error is possible. This chain uses TRBV4-1 with TRBJ2-7, with 7 bases fitting TRBD2. The CDR3 totals 16 residues. Germline loops: CDR1 MGHRA, CDR2 YSYEKL. The CDR3 reads CASSQEGLAESYEQYF. For the CDR3, the DNA is TGCGCCAGCAGCCAAGAAGGGCTAGCGGAATCCTACGAGCAGTATTTC.

This chain joins TRBV6-1 and TRBJ2-7, with TRBD1 identical over 9 bases. The germline V gene encodes CDR1 MNHNS and CDR2 SASEGT. The length of the CDR3 is 15 residues. Trimming cost V 4 bases and J 3 bases; bases outside gene matches: 7. CDR3 loop: CASSVQRDRVYEQYF. In DNA, the CDR3 is TGTGCCAGCAGTGTACAACGGGACAGGGTCTACGAGCAGTACTTC.

CDR3 protein: CASSPQGHPGAGGYTF. For the CDR3, the DNA is TGTGCCAGCAGCCCCCAGGGACATCCGGGGGCTGGCGGCTACACCTTC. The gene calls are TRBV7-9 and TRBJ1-2; D possibly corresponds to TRBD1 (6 bases). The germline V gene has CDR1 SEHNR and CDR2 FQNEAQ (reference sequence). Trimming removed 5 bases from V and 8 bases from J, with 24 bases in between. The CDR3 is made up of 16 amino acids.

The rearrangement joins TRBV6-1 to TRBJ2-5; 8 bases are a match to TRBD2. The germline V gene has CDR1 MNHNS and CDR2 SASEGT. There are 15 residues in the CDR3. With 6 bases clipped from V and 3 bases from J, the junction kept 9 bases outside the gene matches. This chain's CDR3 is CASSDIFSGKETQYF. In nucleotides, the CDR3 is TGTGCCAGCAGCGATATATTTAGCGGGAAAGAGACCCAGTACTTC.

This clonotype was counted only a few times. The chain has TRBV4-2 and TRBJ2-3; TRBD2 is a possible D gene (5 bases). Between the trimmed V and J ends, which lost 2 bases and 0 bases, there was a span of 12 bases. Per the germline V gene, CDR1 is LGHNA and CDR2 is YNFKEQ. This CDR3 spans 16 amino acids. This CDR3 reads CASSQRSGISTDTQYF. As DNA, the CDR3 is TGTGCCAGCAGCCAAAGGAGCGGAATTAGCACAGATACGCAGTATTTT.

The chain combines TRBV7-3 with TRBJ2-5; D is perhaps TRBD2 (5 bases). The CDR3 sequence is 16 residues long. The V and J ends lost 2 bases and 0 bases respectively, with 13 bases between them. Germline CDR1 SGHTA, CDR2 FQGTGA. The CDR3 reads CASSLAFSGNQETQYF. For the CDR3, the DNA is TGTGCCAGCAGCTTAGCTTTTTCGGGGAACCAAGAGACCCAGTACTTC.

This clonotype was seen repeatedly, ten times or more. The chain has TRBV7-2 and TRBJ2-7; D call uncertain. Germline-derived CDR1 and CDR2 are SGHTA and FQGNSA. Trimming pared 1 base from V and 2 bases from J, leaving 12 bases between. The CDR3 has 15 residues. For the CDR3, the DNA is TGTGCCAGCAGCTTAGAAACGGCTGCTGCCTACGAGCAGTACTTC. Protein product: CASSLETAAAYEQYF.

This clonotype was observed a handful of times. The chain couples TRBV7-9 to TRBJ1-6; no definite D call. Germline loops: CDR1 SEHNR, CDR2 FQNEAQ (reference sequence). V was cut by 5 bases and J by 4 bases, with 18 bases left in between. The CDR3 sequence is 17 residues long. The CDR3 here is CASSPLREGMYNSPLHF. In nucleotides, the CDR3 is TGTGCCAGCAGCCCCCTTCGTGAGGGAATGTATAATTCACCCCTCCACTTT.

J is TRBJ1-2 and V is TRBV11-2; D remains ambiguous. In germline, CDR1 is SGHAT, CDR2 FQNNGV. The CDR3 contains 12 residues. The V end lost 4 bases, the J end lost 4 bases, and 7 bases lay between the germline ends. The CDR3 DNA follows: TGTGCCAGCAGCTCCCACAGCTATGGCTACACCTTC. Residues: CASSSHSYGYTF.

This clonotype appeared many times. The rearrangement links TRBV7-6 to TRBJ2-1, with D perhaps TRBD2 (6 bases). V was cut by 0 bases and J by 7 bases, with 7 bases left in between. Germline-derived CDR1 and CDR2 are SGHVS and FNYEAQ. The CDR3 is made up of 13 amino acids. The CDR3 sequence: CASSLAGGNEQFF. In nucleotides, the CDR3 is TGTGCCAGCAGCTTAGCGGGGGGTAATGAGCAGTTCTTC. The variable domain in full, completed from reference TRBV7-6 and TRBJ2-1, reads GAGVSQSPRYKVTKRGQDVALRCDPISGHVSLYWYRQALGQGPEFLTYFNYEAQQDKSGLPNDRFSAERPEGSISTLTIQRTEQRDSAMYRCASSLAGGNEQFFGPGTRLTVL.

CDR3 loop: CASTGGEYNEQFF. The CDR3 nucleotides are TGTGCCAGCACTGGGGGGGAGTACAATGAGCAGTTCTTC. This rearrangement joins TRBV6-6 to TRBJ2-1; TRBD2 matches 7 bases. Germline V gives CDR1 MNHNY, CDR2 SVGAGI (reference sequence). CDR3 length equals 13 residues. Germline trimming cut 7 bases from V and 4 bases from J; bases unmatched to any gene: 4.

V usage is TRBV11-2 and J usage is TRBJ1-1, with D unresolved. V shed 6 bases and J shed 1 base, with 15 bases lying between them. Per the germline V gene, CDR1 is SGHAT and CDR2 is FQNNGV. This CDR3 has 15 residues. CDR3 sequence (DNA): TGTGCCAGCAGTCCGGGCTCGTTCGGGAACACTGAAGCTTTCTTT. Amino acid sequence: CASSPGSFGNTEAFF.